Presented here are 14 T cell receptor beta chains from one specimen sequenced in a study of cytomegalovirus exposure and HLA in healthy donors. PCR used 60 Vbeta primers and 13 Jbeta primers. Sequencing used immunoSEQ multiplex PCR; TCRdb keeps in-frame clones, though not all of them. The data show fewer than 150,000 clones, and the top ten clones hold less than 2.5%. Input material: PBMCs. These receptors came from a woman in her fifties or sixties in good health and CMV-seronegative.

Here the CDR3 DNA reads TGTGCCAGCAGTTTCGGGACTAGGGGCATTGAGCAGTTCTTC. Residues: CASSFGTRGIEQFF. The V gene is TRBV6-5, the J gene TRBJ2-1, with TRBD2 matching over 8 bases. Unmatched junction bases numbered 8, after V lost 4 bases and J lost 9 bases. Germline V gene data show CDR1 as MNHEY and CDR2 as SVGAGI. CDR3 length equals 14 residues.

The rearrangement uses TRBV2 and TRBJ1-5; D gene ambiguous. The CDR3 covers 15 residues. The V end was cut by 4 bases, the J end by 0 bases, with 10 bases between. The germline gives CDR1 SNHLY, CDR2 FYNNEI. CDR3 DNA sequence: TGTGCCAGCAGTGCCAGACAAGATAGCAATCAGCCCCAGCATTTT. Protein sequence: CASSARQDSNQPQHF.

The chain uses TRBV4-2 and TRBJ2-7; 8 bases are a match to TRBD2. The germline gives CDR1 LGHNA, CDR2 YNFKEQ. V lost 0 bases, J lost 6 bases, and 4 bases stayed unmatched. There are 14 residues in the CDR3. The CDR3 DNA sequence: TGTGCCAGCAGCCAAGATGGCGGGAGGTTCGAGCAGTACTTC. It encodes CASSQDGGRFEQYF.

This chain joins TRBV7-9 and TRBJ1-1, with D tentatively TRBD1 (5 bases). This CDR3 is 14 amino acids long. Per germline, CDR1 SEHNR and CDR2 FQNEAQ (reference sequence). Between the trimmed V and J ends, which lost 4 bases and 6 bases, there was a span of 15 bases. The CDR3 DNA sequence: TGTGCCAGCAGCTCGACCTCAGGGTACGCTGAAGCTTTCTTT. Translation: CASSSTSGYAEAFF.

V and J are TRBV9 and TRBJ2-1, with TRBD2 matching over 13 bases. CDR1 is SGDLS, CDR2 YYNGEE, per germline. After removal of 5 bases from V and 5 bases from J, the junction contained 4 bases not matched to a gene. The length of the CDR3 is 15 residues. CDR3 sequence reads: CASSTSGGANNEQFF. Here the CDR3 DNA reads TGTGCCAGCAGTACTAGCGGGGGGGCTAACAATGAGCAGTTCTTC.

This chain uses TRBV5-1 with TRBJ2-7, with D perhaps TRBD2 (5 bases). This CDR3 spans 17 amino acids. V was shortened by 4 bases and J by 1 base, with 21 bases between the two germline ends. The germline V gene encodes CDR1 SGHRS and CDR2 YFSETQ. The CDR3 sequence: CASSPSVAPPASYEQYF. As DNA, the CDR3 is TGCGCCAGCAGCCCATCGGTAGCGCCTCCAGCATCCTACGAGCAGTACTTC.

This chain links TRBV6-1 with TRBJ1-2; 12 bases are a match to TRBD1. Trimming took 0 bases from V and 5 from J; bases not matched to a gene: 4. The CDR3 sequence is 16 residues long. CDR1 and CDR2 from the germline V gene are MNHNS and SASEGT. In DNA form, the CDR3 reads TGTGCCAGCAGTGAAGCGGGGACAGGGGGCATGTATGGCTACACCTTC. Translated, it gives CASSEAGTGGMYGYTF.

As regards this clone: Germline and junction disagree at one end, which may indicate a read error. In the same sample, other DNA sequences code for this CDR3. The V gene is TRBV7-9, the J gene TRBJ1-6; 7 positions agree with TRBD1. This CDR3 has 15 residues. CDR1 is SEHNR, CDR2 FQNEAQ, per germline (reference sequence). This CDR3 reads CASVVDGTDNSPLHF. In nucleotides, the CDR3 is TGTGCCAGTGTGGTAGACGGGACAGATAATTCACCCCTTCACTTT.

This sequence joins TRBV2 and TRBJ1-3; D is possibly TRBD1 (5 bases). Trimming cost V 4 bases and J 0 bases, with 10 bases left between them. Germline loops: CDR1 SNHLY, CDR2 FYNNEI. The CDR3 is 15 amino acids. The CDR3 loop is CASSGRDSSGNTIYF. CDR3 nucleotide sequence: TGTGCCAGCAGTGGGCGAGACAGCTCTGGAAACACCATATATTTT.

V and J are TRBV6-5 and TRBJ1-5; 12 nucleotides match TRBD1. Germline trimming cut 6 bases from V and 11 bases from J; bases unmatched to any gene: 11. The V gene's germline CDR1 is MNHEY and CDR2 SVGAGI. The CDR3 runs to 15 residues. CDR3 residues: CASSLGQGAAGAQHF. The CDR3 nucleotides are TGTGCCAGCAGCCTGGGACAGGGGGCTGCCGGGGCCCAGCATTTT.

The V and J genes are TRBV5-1 and TRBJ2-1; 7 nucleotides align to TRBD1. Germline-derived CDR1 and CDR2 are SGHRS and YFSETQ. V dropped 7 bases and J dropped 4; count of bases not matched to a gene: 8. This CDR3 comprises 14 residues. For the CDR3, the DNA is TGCGCCAGCTGCTCAGGGGGAGTTTACAATGAGCAGTTCTTC. It yields the protein CASCSGGVYNEQFF. The variable domain in full, completed from reference TRBV5-1 and TRBJ2-1, reads KAGVTQTPRYLIKTRGQQVTLSCSPISGHRSVSWYQQTPGQGLQFLFEYFSETQRNKGNFPGRFSGRQFSNSRSEMNVSTLELGDSALYLCASCSGGVYNEQFFGPGTRLTVL.

This chain links TRBV7-3 with TRBJ2-1, with a tentative D call TRBD2 (6 bases). The CDR3 covers 17 residues. CDR1 and CDR2 from the germline V gene are SGHTA and FQGTGA. V lost 1 base to trimming and J lost 2 bases, with 15 bases between them. The CDR3 DNA follows: TGTGCCAGCAGCTTAAGGGGGGAGCAGGTCACCTACAATGAGCAGTTCTTC. This codes for CASSLRGEQVTYNEQFF.

The CDR3 DNA reads TGTGCCAGCAGATTGGCGGACACCTACGAGCAGTACTTC. Translation gives CASRLADTYEQYF. The chain combines TRBV27 with TRBJ2-7, with D possibly TRBD1 on 5 matching bases. V lost 6 bases to trimming and J lost 2 bases, with 11 bases between them. CDR1 and CDR2 (germline): MNHEY, SMNVEV (reference sequence). The CDR3 contains 13 residues.

The chain couples TRBV2 to TRBJ1-4, with D maybe TRBD1 (5 bases). V lost 5 bases and J 5 bases, leaving 18 bases between the germline ends. This CDR3 is built from 16 residues. The germline gives CDR1 SNHLY, CDR2 FYNNEI. The CDR3 region has the DNA TGTGCCAGCAGTCGAATCCCGAGCCAGGGAAATGAAAAACTGTTTTTT. Translation gives CASSRIPSQGNEKLFF.